This T cell receptor beta chain is drawn from a study of technical replicates of blood from several donors. Assay: immunoSEQ multiplex PCR; the TCRdb copy retains only in-frame clones and omits some. Among tens of thousands of clones listed, 96% were seen once. V lost 5 bases and J 2 bases, leaving 13 bases between the germline ends. CDR1 SGHTA and CDR2 FQGTGA come from the germline V gene. The CDR3 extends over 14 amino acids. Sequenced material: T cells isolated from PBMCs. The chain recombines TRBV7-3 with TRBJ2-7, with D possibly TRBD2 on 5 matching bases. The TCR comes from a human donor in good health. CDR3 residues: CASSQSSGTYEQYF. The CDR3 bases are TGTGCCAGCAGCCAATCATCGGGAACCTACGAGCAGTACTTC.